The rows below give T cell receptor beta chains drawn from one sample of a study of CD8 T cells in ankylosing spondylitis. TCRdb re-derived calls from the 5' RACE reads in MiXCR, one entry per CDR3 protein. This table holds 25,000 to 35,000 distinct CDR3 sequences, more than 30% found once. Sequencing was carried out using synovial fluid, either unsorted or a sorted T cell fraction (not recorded which). All receptors come from a male donor with ankylosing spondylitis. Both conserved end residues are trimmed from each CDR3.

V,CDR3
TRBV25-1,ASGNSGSFSETQY
TRBV7-9,ASSFGLAGASSYNEQF
TRBV20-1,SARSMTGTGTEAF
TRBV10-3,AHCAGGLYNEQF
TRBV6-1,ASREEISTQPQH
TRBV12-3/TRBV12-4,ASTPGAPEAF
TRBV6-4,ASSDEGTEGNEQF
TRBV19,ASSVRDSYNSNQPQH
TRBV4-1,ASSQSSGKAYTIY
TRBV3-1,ASSQDLDIQPQH
TRBV20-1,SASRLAGQNTDTQY
TRBV6-1,ASSVLAGSYNEQF
TRBV6-4,ASSRTSGEYNEQF
TRBV20-1,SAPGQGKSPLH
TRBV3-1,ASSRTGLALRGEQF
TRBV4-2,ASSQTSGSYNEQF
TRBV27,ASSTTDFYGYT
TRBV6-5,ASSYRASGLNEQF
TRBV9,ASSVISPANTEAF
TRBV27,ASSRTPDGNQETQY
TRBV15,TTSSDRGWTEAF
TRBV27,ASTLGLAGGYNEQF
TRBV6-1,ASIFYNEQF
TRBV4-1,ASSQTGSSFWYNEQF
TRBV13,ASSLREENQPQH
TRBV4-2,ASSFSRDSYEQY
TRBV7-6,ASSFVPGATDTQY
TRBV25-1,ASSEWTTEENYGYT
TRBV7-2,ASSLEPGTAKETQY
TRBV6-4,ASSDLAASSYNEQF
TRBV11-2,ASSKTQGLGDTIY
TRBV7-2,ASSLGGSPEQY
TRBV21-1,APGISGATDTQY
TRBV24-1,ATSPTWANVLT
TRBV29-1,SVEEGGASQY
TRBV5-1,ASSTPDGSSYEQY
TRBV24-1,ATSDLGSPGKSSYNEQF
TRBV28,ASSFRVSGLNEQF
TRBV24-1,ATSDAGDNEQF
TRBV28,ASSIGATSSDTQY
TRBV2,ASQYGANEQF
TRBV11-2,ASRDSGGRGVETQY
TRBV20-1,SARDGTELYGYT
TRBV13,ASSLRQGWNTEAF
TRBV11-2,ASRKGQIISGNTIY
TRBV12-3/TRBV12-4,ASVNKHTEAF
TRBV20-1,SARVPGQDYNEQF
TRBV12-3/TRBV12-4,ASSFEGLGGYT
TRBV25-1,ASGYGKDTQY
TRBV6-1,ASSEIRAEGTEAF
TRBV5-1,ASGPGGATEAF
TRBV2,ASTPTHGRNYEQY
TRBV6-2/TRBV6-3,ASSYLNLWDASEGSETQY
TRBV7-9,ASSPIAGLYNEQF
TRBV20-1,SASEDRRNTQY
TRBV30,AWLSKIESYEQY
TRBV7-2,ASSPIEGLGTEAF
TRBV20-1,SAAGAHPDTQY
TRBV4-2,ASSQELAGGGAYNEQF
TRBV9,ASSVGGGVNQPQH